This entry describes one T cell receptor beta chain. Its target is not known. This table comes from immunoSEQ multiplex PCR, and its TCRdb copy is limited to in-frame clones, with some not included. The data hold about 98,000 clones, with around 88% observed a single time. V lost 3 bases to trimming and J lost 1 base, with 9 bases between them. The CDR3 covers 14 residues. CDR1 and CDR2 (germline): SEHNR, FQNEAQ (reference sequence). This sample was taken from a study of cytomegalovirus exposure and HLA in healthy donors. Study-level points and caveats: In vitro, a few CMV-associated chains proved specific for CMV antigens. Rare TCR sequences dominated, though some public TCRs recurred in many donors.

The sample was PBMCs. The gene calls are TRBV7-9 and TRBJ1-1; a possible D gene is TRBD1 (5 bases). This receptor was identified in a woman in her thirties in good health and CMV-seronegative. The DNA for the CDR3 is TGTGCCAGCAGCTTGGGGGGAACGAACACTGAAGCTTTCTTT. As protein: CASSLGGTNTEAFF.